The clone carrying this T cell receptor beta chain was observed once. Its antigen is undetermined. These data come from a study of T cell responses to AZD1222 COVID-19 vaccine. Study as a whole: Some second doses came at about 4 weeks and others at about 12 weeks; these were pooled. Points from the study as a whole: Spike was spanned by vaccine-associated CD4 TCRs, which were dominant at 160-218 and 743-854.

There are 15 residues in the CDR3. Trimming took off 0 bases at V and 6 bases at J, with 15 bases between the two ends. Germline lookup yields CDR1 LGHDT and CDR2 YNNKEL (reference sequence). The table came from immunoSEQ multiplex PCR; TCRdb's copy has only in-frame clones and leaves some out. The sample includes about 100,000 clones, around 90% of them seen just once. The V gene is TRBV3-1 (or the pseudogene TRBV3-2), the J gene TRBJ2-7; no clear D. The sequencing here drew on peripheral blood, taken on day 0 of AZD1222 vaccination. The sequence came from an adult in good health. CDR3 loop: CASSQDPLLFGEQYF. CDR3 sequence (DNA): TGTGCCAGCAGCCAAGACCCCCTACTATTTGGCGAGCAGTACTTC.